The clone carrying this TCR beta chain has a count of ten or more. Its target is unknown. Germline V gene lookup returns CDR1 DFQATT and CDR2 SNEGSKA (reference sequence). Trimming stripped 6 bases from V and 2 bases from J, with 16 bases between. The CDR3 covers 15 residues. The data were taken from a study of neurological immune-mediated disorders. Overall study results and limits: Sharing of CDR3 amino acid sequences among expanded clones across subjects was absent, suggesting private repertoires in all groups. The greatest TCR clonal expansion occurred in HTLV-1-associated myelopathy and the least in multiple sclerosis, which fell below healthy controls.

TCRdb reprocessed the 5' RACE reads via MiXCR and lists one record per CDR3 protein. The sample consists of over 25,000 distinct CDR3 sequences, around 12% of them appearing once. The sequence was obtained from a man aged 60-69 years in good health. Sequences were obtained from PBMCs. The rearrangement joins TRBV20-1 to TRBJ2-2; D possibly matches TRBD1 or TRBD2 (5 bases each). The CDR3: CSALNGAGNTGELFF. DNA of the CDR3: TGCAGTGCCCTCAACGGGGCAGGTAACACCGGGGAGCTGTTTTTT.